Listed below are T cell receptor beta chains from one sample, sequenced in a study of cytomegalovirus exposure and HLA in healthy donors. Sequencing was performed with immunoSEQ multiplex PCR; in TCRdb, only in-frame clones are kept and a portion is missing. Found here are over 110,000 clones, approximately 78% of them singletons; the top ten hold roughly 2.4%. Input material: PBMCs. The receptor source for this set is a woman aged 18 to 35 in good health and CMV-seropositive. CDR3s include the opening cysteine and the closing phenylalanine or tryptophan. A D gene is named only where the DNA matches it firmly. Clone size is stated in some rows and not others, as once, few, many or a class when expanded.

>TRBV6-4|NA|TRBJ2-2|NA
CASSDSSTSNTGELFF
TGTGCCAGCAGTGACTCGTCCACAAGTAACACCGGGGAGCTGTTTTTT
>TRBV19|TRBD2|TRBJ2-1|NA
CASSISGGAYNEQFF
TGTGCCAGTAGTATAAGCGGGGGGGCTTACAATGAGCAGTTCTTC
>TRBV5-5|TRBD1|TRBJ2-2|NA
CASSWGTGRSGELFF
TGTGCCAGCAGCTGGGGGACAGGGAGATCCGGGGAGCTGTTTTTT
>TRBV9|NA|TRBJ1-5|NA
CASSYRVAQPQHF
TGTGCCAGCAGTTACAGGGTGGCCCAGCCCCAGCATTTT
>TRBV5-6|TRBD1|TRBJ1-1|medium-sized
CASSFPARGKRYTEAFF
TGTGCCAGCAGCTTCCCGGCCAGGGGGAAGAGGTACACTGAAGCTTTCTTT
>TRBV2|TRBD2|TRBJ2-7|NA
CASSKLAGGPIEQYF
TGTGCCAGCAGTAAGTTAGCGGGGGGGCCGATTGAGCAGTACTTC
>TRBV28|TRBD1|TRBJ2-2|NA
CASSLPDRVTGELFF
TGTGCCAGCAGTTTACCGGACAGGGTCACCGGGGAGCTGTTTTTT
>TRBV7-2|TRBD1|TRBJ2-1|NA
CASSLGTGGQRNEQFF
TGTGCCAGCAGCTTAGGGACAGGGGGGCAAAGGAATGAGCAGTTCTTC
>TRBV29-1|NA|TRBJ1-5|NA
CSVLPSGEDQPQHF
TGCAGCGTCCTCCCCTCGGGGGAAGATCAGCCCCAGCATTTT
>TRBV5-1|TRBD2|TRBJ2-7|NA
CASSGSGAYEQYF
TGCGCCAGCAGCGGGAGCGGGGCGTACGAGCAGTACTTC
>TRBV6-1|NA|TRBJ2-3|NA
CASREGAADTQYF
TGTGCCAGCAGGGAGGGGGCCGCAGATACGCAGTATTTT
>TRBV2|NA|TRBJ1-1|once
CARGQRNTEAFF
TGTGCCAGGGGCCAGAGGAACACTGAAGCTTTCTTT
>TRBV7-2|TRBD1|TRBJ1-3|NA
CASGQGATGNTIYF
TGTGCCAGCGGGCAGGGGGCTACTGGAAACACCATATATTTT
>TRBV11-2|NA|TRBJ1-6|NA
CASSLSQSGESPLHF
TGTGCCAGCAGCTTATCCCAGTCAGGGGAATCACCCCTCCACTTT
>TRBV28|NA|TRBJ1-2|NA
CASSLPRLADYGYTF
TGTGCCAGCAGTTTACCCAGATTGGCGGACTATGGCTACACCTTC
>TRBV30|TRBD2|TRBJ2-5|NA
CAWSKTSGQETQYF
TGTGCCTGGAGCAAGACTAGCGGCCAAGAGACCCAGTACTTC
>TRBV7-2|NA|TRBJ2-5|NA
CASSLDLTETQYF
TGTGCCAGCAGCCTGGACTTGACGGAGACCCAGTACTTC
>TRBV6-5|NA|TRBJ1-1|NA
CASSYSQGMNTEAFF
TGTGCCAGCAGTTACTCGCAGGGCATGAACACTGAAGCTTTCTTT